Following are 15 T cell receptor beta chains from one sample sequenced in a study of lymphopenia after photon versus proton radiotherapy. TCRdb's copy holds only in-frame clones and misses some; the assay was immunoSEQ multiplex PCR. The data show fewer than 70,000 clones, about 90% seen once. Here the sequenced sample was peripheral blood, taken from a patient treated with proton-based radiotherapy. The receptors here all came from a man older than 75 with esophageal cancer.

The CDR3 DNA follows: TGTGCCAGCAGCTTAGCGGGCTCGAGCTACGAGCAGTACTTC. It is translated as CASSLAGSSYEQYF. This chain connects TRBV7-9 to TRBJ2-7; no firm D call. The germline CDR1 and CDR2 sequences are SEHNR and FQNEAQ (reference sequence). Trimming pared 0 bases from V and 3 bases from J, leaving 9 bases between. This CDR3 contains 14 residues.

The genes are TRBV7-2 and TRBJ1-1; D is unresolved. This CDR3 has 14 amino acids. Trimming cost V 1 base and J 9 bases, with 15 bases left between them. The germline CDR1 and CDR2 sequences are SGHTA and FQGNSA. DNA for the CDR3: TGTGCCAGCAGCTTAGGAGTCGGAGGGATGCAAGCTTTCTTT. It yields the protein CASSLGVGGMQAFF.

CDR3 loop: CASSQETRESYEQYF. In DNA form, the CDR3 reads TGCGCCAGCAGCCAAGAGACTAGGGAGTCCTACGAGCAGTACTTC. The genes are TRBV4-1 and TRBJ2-7; a weak D match, TRBD2 (6 bases). The CDR3 contains 15 residues. The ends were cut back, 0 bases at V and 1 base at J, with 10 bases in the middle. In germline, CDR1 is MGHRA, CDR2 YSYEKL.

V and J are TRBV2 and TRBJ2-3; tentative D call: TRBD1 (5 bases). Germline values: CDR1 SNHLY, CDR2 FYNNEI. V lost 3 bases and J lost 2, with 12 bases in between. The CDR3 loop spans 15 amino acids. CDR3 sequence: CASSEGPGNTDTQYF. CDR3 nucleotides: TGTGCCAGCAGTGAGGGGCCAGGGAACACAGATACGCAGTATTTT.

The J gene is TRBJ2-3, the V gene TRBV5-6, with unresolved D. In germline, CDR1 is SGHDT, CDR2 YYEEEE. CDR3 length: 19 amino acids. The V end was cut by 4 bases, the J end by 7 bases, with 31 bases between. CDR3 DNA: TGTGCCAGCAGCGCATCTCCCGGGTCTTCGGGTCATAAGAGAAATACGCAGTATTTT. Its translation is CASSASPGSSGHKRNTQYF.

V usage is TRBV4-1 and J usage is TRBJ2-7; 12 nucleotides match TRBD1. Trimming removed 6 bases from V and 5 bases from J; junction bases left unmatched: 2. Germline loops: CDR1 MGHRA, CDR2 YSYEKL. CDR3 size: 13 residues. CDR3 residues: CASSWDRGHEQYF. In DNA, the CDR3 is TGCGCCAGCAGTTGGGACAGGGGGCACGAGCAGTACTTC.

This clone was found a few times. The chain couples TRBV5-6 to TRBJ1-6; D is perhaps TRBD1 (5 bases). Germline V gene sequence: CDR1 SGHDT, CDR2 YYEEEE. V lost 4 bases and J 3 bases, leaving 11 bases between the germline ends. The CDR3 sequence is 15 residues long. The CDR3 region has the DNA TGTGCCAGCAGCGCAGGGACGGGCTATAATTCACCCCTCCACTTT. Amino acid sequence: CASSAGTGYNSPLHF.

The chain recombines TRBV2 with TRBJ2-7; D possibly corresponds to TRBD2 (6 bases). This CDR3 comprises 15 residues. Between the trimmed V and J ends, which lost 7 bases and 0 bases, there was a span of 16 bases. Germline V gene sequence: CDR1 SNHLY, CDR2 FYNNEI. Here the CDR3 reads CASKLGQGGSYEQYF. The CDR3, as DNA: TGTGCCAGCAAACTTGGGCAGGGAGGCTCCTACGAGCAGTACTTC.

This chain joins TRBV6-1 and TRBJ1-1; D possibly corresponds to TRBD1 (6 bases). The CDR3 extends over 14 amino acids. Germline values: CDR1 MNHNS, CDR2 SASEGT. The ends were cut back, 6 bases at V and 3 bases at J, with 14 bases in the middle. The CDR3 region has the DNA TGTGCCAGCAGCCCGTTTAGGGGGGACACTGAAGCTTTCTTT. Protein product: CASSPFRGDTEAFF.

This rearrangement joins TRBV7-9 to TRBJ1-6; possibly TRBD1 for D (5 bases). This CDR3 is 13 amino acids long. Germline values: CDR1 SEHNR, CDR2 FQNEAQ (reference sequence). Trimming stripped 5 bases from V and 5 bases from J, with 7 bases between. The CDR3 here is CASSGGNNSPLHF. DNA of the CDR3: TGTGCCAGCAGCGGGGGGAATAATTCACCCCTCCACTTT.

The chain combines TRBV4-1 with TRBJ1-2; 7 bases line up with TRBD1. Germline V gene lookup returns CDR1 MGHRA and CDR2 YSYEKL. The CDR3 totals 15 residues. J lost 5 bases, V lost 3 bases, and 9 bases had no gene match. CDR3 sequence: CASSQAGTAEYGYTF. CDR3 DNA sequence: TGCGCCAGCAGCCAGGCCGGGACAGCCGAATATGGCTACACCTTC.

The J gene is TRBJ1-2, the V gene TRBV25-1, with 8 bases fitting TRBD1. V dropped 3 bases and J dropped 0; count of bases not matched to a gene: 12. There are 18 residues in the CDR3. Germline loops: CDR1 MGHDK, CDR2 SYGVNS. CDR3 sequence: CASSEPPDRVRANYGYTF. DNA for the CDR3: TGTGCCAGCAGTGAGCCACCGGACAGGGTGCGAGCTAACTATGGCTACACCTTC.

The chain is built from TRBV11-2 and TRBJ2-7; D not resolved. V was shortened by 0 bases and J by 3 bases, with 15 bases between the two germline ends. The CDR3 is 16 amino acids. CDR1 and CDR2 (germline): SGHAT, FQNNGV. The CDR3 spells CASSLERFRPYYEQYF. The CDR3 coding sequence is TGTGCCAGCAGCTTAGAGAGGTTCAGGCCCTACTACGAGCAGTACTTC.

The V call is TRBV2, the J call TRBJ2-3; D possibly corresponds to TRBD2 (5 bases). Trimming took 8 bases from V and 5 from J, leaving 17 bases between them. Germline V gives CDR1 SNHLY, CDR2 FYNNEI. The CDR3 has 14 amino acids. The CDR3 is CASLLTSAGDTQYF. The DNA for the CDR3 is TGTGCCAGCCTTCTGACGTCCGCGGGAGATACGCAGTATTTT.

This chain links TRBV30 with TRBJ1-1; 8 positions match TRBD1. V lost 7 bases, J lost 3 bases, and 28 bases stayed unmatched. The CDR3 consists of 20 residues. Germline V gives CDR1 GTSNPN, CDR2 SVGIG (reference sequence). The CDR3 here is CASLEAGQVLPRSIDTEAFF. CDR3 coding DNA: TGTGCCTCACTAGAGGCGGGACAGGTACTACCAAGGAGCATTGACACTGAAGCTTTCTTT.